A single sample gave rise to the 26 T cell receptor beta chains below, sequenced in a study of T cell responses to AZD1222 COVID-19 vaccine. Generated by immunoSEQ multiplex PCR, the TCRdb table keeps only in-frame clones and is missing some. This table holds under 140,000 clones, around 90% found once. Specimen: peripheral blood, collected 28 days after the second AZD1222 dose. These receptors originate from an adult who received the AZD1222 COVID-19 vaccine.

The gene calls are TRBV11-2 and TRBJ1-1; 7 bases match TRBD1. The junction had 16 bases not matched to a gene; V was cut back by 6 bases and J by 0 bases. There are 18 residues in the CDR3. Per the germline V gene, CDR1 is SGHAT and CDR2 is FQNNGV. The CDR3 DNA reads TGTGCCAGCAGTCCAGTACCCGGGACAGCGATTTTGAACACTGAAGCTTTCTTT. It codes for CASSPVPGTAILNTEAFF.

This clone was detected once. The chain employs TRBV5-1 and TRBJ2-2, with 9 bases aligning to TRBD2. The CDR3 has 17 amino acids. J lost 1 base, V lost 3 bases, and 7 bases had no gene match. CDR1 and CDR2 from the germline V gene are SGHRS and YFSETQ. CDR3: CASSSIAGAGNTGELFF. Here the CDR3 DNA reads TGCGCCAGCAGCTCTATAGCGGGAGCGGGGAACACCGGGGAGCTGTTTTTT.

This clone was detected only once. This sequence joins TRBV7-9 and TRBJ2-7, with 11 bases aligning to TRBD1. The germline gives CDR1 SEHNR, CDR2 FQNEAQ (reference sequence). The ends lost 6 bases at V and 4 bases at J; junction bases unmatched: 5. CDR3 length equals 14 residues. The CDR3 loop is CASSWGTGGYEQYF. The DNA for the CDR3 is TGTGCCAGCAGTTGGGGGACAGGGGGATACGAGCAGTACTTC.

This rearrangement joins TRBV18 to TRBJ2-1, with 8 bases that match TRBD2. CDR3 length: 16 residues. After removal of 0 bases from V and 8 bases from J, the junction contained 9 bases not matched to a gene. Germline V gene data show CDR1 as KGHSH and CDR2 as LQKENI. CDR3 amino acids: CASSPPSGRSGDEQFF. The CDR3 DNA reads TGTGCCAGCTCACCACCGAGCGGGAGAAGTGGGGATGAGCAGTTCTTC.

For the CDR3, the DNA is TGTGCCAGCAGCCGCCCGCGAGGGGGGCGCCTTGAAAAACTGTTTTTT. Residues: CASSRPRGGRLEKLFF. The genes are TRBV6-2 or TRBV6-3 and TRBJ1-4; the D gene is possibly TRBD1 (6 bases). The CDR3 length is 16 residues. Germline V gives CDR1 MNHEY, CDR2 SVGEGT. The germline V and J ends were trimmed by 6 bases and 7 bases, with 21 bases remaining between them.

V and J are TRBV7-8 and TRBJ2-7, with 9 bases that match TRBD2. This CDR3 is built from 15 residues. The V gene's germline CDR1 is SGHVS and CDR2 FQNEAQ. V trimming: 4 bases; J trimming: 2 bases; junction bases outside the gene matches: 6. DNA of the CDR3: TGTGCCAGCAGCTGGCTAGCGGGATCGACCTACGAGCAGTACTTC. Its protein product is CASSWLAGSTYEQYF.

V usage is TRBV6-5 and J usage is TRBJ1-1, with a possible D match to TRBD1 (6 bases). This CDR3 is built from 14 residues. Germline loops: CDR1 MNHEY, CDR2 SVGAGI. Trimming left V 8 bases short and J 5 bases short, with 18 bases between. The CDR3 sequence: CASPVRGSGTEAFF. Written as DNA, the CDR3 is TGTGCCAGCCCCGTCAGGGGATCGGGTACTGAAGCTTTCTTT.

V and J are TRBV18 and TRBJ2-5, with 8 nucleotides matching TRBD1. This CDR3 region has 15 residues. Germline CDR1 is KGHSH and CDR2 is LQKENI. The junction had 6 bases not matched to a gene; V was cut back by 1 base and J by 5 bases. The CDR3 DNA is TGTGCCAGCTCACCACAGCAGGGGGCTTGGGAGACCCAGTACTTC. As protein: CASSPQQGAWETQYF.

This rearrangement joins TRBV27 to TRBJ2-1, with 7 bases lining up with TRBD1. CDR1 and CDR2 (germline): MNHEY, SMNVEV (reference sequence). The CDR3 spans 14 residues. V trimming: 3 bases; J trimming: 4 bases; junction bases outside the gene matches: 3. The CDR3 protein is CASSLGQLYNEQFF. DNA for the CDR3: TGTGCCAGCAGTTTGGGACAGCTTTACAATGAGCAGTTCTTC.

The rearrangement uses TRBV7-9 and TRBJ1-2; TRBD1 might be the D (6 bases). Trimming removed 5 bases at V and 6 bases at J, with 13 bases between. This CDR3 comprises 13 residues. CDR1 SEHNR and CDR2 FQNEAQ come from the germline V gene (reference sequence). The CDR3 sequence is CASSLTRGHGYTF. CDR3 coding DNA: TGTGCCAGCAGCCTCACCCGGGGGCATGGCTACACCTTC.

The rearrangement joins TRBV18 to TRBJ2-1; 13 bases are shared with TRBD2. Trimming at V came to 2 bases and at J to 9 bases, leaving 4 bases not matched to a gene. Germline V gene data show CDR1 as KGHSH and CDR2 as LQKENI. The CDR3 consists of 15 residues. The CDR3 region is CASSPGTSGEGEQFF. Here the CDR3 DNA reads TGTGCCAGCTCACCAGGGACTAGCGGGGAAGGTGAGCAGTTCTTC.

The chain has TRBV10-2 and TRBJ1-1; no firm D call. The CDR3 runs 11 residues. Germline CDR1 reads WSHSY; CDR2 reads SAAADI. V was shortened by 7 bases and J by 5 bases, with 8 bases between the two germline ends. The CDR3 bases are TGCGCCAGCACAACTCGTACTGAAGCTTTCTTT. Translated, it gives CASTTRTEAFF.

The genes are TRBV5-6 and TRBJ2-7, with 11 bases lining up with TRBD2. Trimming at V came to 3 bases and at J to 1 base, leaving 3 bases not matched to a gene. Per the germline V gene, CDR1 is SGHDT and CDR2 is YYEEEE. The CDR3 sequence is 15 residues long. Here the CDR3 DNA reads TGTGCCAGCAGCTGGGGACTAGCGGTTTCCTACGAGCAGTACTTC. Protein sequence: CASSWGLAVSYEQYF.

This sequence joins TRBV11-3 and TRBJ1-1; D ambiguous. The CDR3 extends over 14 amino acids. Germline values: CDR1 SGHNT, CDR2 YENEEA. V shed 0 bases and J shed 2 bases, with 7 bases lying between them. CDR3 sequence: CASSLDPSNTEAFF. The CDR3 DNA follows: TGTGCCAGCAGCTTAGATCCGAGTAACACTGAAGCTTTCTTT.

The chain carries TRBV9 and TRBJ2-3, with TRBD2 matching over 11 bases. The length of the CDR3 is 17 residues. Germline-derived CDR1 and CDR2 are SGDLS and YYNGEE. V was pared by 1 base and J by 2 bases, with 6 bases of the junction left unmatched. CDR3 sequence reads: CASSVRLAGGNTDTQYF. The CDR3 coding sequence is TGTGCCAGCAGCGTACGCTTAGCGGGGGGGAACACAGATACGCAGTATTTT.

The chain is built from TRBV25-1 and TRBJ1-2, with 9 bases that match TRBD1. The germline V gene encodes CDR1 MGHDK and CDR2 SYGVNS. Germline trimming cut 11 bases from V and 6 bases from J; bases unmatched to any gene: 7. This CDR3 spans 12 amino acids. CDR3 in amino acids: CASNRGLHGYTF. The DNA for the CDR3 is TGTGCCTCAAACAGGGGGCTCCATGGCTACACCTTC.

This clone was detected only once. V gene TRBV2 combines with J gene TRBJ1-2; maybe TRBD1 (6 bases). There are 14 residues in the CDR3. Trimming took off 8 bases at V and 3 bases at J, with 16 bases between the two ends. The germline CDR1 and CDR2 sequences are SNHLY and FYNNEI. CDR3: CASDFGWTDYGYTF. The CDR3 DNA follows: TGTGCCAGCGATTTCGGGTGGACAGACTATGGCTACACCTTC.

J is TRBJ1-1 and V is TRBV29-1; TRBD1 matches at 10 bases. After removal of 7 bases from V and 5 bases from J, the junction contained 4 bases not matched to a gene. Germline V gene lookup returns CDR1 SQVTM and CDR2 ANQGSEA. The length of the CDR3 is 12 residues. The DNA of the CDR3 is TGCAGCGCCGACAGGGGGCAAACTGAAGCTTTCTTT. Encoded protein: CSADRGQTEAFF.

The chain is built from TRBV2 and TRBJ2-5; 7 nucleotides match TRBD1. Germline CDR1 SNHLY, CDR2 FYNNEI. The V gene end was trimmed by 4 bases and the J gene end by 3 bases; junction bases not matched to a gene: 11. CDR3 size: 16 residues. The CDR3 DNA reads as TGTGCCAGCAGTGTCTCACCGGGACAGAGAAAAGAGACCCAGTACTTC. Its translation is CASSVSPGQRKETQYF.

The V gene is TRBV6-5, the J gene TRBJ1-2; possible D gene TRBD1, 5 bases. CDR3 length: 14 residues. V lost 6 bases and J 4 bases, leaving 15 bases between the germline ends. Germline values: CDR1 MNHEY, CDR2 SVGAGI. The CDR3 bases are TGTGCCAGCAGCCGCCCAGGGTTGGGCTATGGCTACACCTTC. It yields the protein CASSRPGLGYGYTF.

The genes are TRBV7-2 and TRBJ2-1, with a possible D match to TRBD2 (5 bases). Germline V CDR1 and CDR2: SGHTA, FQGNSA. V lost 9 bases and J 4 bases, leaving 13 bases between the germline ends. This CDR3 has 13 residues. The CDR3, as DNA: TGTGCCAGTGGCGGGCAGAGATACAATGAGCAGTTCTTC. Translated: CASGGQRYNEQFF.

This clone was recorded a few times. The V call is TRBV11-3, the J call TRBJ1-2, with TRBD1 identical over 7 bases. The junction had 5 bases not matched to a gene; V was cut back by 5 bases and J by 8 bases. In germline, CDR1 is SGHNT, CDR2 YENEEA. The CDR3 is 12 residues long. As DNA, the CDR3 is TGTGCCAGCAGCGCGGGACAGCGGGGCTACACCTTC. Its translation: CASSAGQRGYTF.

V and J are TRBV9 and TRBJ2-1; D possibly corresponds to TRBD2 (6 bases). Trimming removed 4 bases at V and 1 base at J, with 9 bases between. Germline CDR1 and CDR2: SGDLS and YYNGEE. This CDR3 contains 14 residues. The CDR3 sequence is CASSLGGSYNEQFF. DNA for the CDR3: TGTGCCAGCAGCCTCGGGGGTTCCTACAATGAGCAGTTCTTC. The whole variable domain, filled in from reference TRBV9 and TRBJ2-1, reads DSGVTQTPKHLITATGQRVTLRCSPRSGDLSVYWYQQSLDQGLQFLIQYYNGEERAKGNILERFSAQQFPDLHSELNLSSLELGDSALYFCASSLGGSYNEQFFGPGTRLTVL.

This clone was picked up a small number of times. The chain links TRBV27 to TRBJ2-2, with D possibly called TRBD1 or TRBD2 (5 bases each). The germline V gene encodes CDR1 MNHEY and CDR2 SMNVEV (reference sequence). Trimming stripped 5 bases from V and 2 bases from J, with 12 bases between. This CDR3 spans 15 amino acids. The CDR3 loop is CASSPGAENTGELFF. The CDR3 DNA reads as TGTGCCAGCAGTCCCGGGGCGGAAAACACCGGGGAGCTGTTTTTT.

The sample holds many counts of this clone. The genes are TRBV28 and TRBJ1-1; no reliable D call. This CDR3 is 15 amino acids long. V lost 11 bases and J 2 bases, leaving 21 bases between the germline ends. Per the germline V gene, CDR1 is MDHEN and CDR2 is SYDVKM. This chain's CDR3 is CALRSALSGNTEAFF. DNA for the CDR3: TGTGCCCTGAGAAGCGCACTTAGTGGAAACACTGAAGCTTTCTTT.

In nucleotides, the CDR3 is TGTGCCAGCGGCGCGACTAGCGGGCATAGTACGCAGTATTTT. Protein product: CASGATSGHSTQYF. The genes are TRBV27 and TRBJ2-3, with 10 positions matching TRBD2. The CDR3 is made up of 14 amino acids. With V trimmed by 8 bases and J by 8 bases, 10 bases remained unmatched. Germline-derived CDR1 and CDR2 are MNHEY and SMNVEV (reference sequence).